This passage covers 28 T cell receptor beta chains from one sample sequenced in a study of blood T cell repertoires in COVID-19. Assay: immunoSEQ multiplex PCR; the TCRdb copy retains only in-frame clones and omits some. The data contain 200,000 to 300,000 clones, approximately 86% of them seen just once; the ten biggest clones take up roughly 5%. The sequenced sample was peripheral blood. These receptors were obtained from a human donor in a cohort sampled during active COVID-19.

The CDR3 DNA reads as TGTGCCAGCAGCTGGCTCGGGGAGGGACAACTGTTTTTT. Residues: CASSWLGEGQLFF. This chain links TRBV9 with TRBJ1-4; D is possibly TRBD1 (5 bases). The CDR3 runs 13 residues. Trimming left V 4 bases short and J 12 bases short, with 16 bases between. Looked up from germline, CDR1 is SGDLS and CDR2 is YYNGEE.

The chain links TRBV19 to TRBJ2-1; a possible D gene is TRBD1 (6 bases). The CDR3 extends over 13 amino acids. In germline, CDR1 is LNHDA, CDR2 SQIVND (reference sequence). V shed 3 bases and J shed 3 bases, with 6 bases lying between them. CDR3 sequence (DNA): TGTGCCAGTAGTATGGGACACTACAATGAGCAGTTCTTC. It is translated as CASSMGHYNEQFF.

V is TRBV9 and J is TRBJ2-6, with 8 nucleotides matching TRBD2. This CDR3 contains 17 residues. Trimming removed 4 bases from V and 2 bases from J; junction bases left unmatched: 8. Germline assignment: CDR1 SGDLS and CDR2 YYNGEE. In DNA, the CDR3 is TGTGCCAGCAGCCCCTCGGGGGGGGCCCCTGGGGCCAACGTCCTGACTTTC. It specifies CASSPSGGAPGANVLTF.

V is TRBV11-3 and J is TRBJ2-2; 12 positions match TRBD2. The trim removed 5 bases at V and 4 bases at J, leaving 5 bases unmatched. Per the germline V gene, CDR1 is SGHNT and CDR2 is YENEEA. The CDR3 is made up of 16 amino acids. In DNA form, the CDR3 reads TGTGCCAGCAGCCTTCTAGCGGGAGGGATCACCGGGGAGCTGTTTTTT. Translation gives CASSLLAGGITGELFF.

The CDR3 DNA reads as TGTGCCAGCAGTGAAGCGCTTCCGTTGCGCCCAAGCTCCTACAATGAGCAGTTCTTC. Translation gives CASSEALPLRPSSYNEQFF. This chain joins TRBV2 and TRBJ2-1; D gene uncertain. The germline V gene encodes CDR1 SNHLY and CDR2 FYNNEI. V was shortened by 0 bases and J by 0 bases, with 18 bases between the two germline ends. The CDR3 runs 19 residues. The full variable domain, in which reference TRBV2 and TRBJ2-1 provide the parts outside the CDR3, is EPEVTQTPSHQVTQMGQEVILRCVPISNHLYFYWYRQILGQKVEFLVSFYNNEISEKSEIFDDQFSVERPDGSNFTLKIRSTKLEDSAMYFCASSEALPLRPSSYNEQFFGPGTRLTVL.

The rearrangement links TRBV29-1 to TRBJ2-7; the match to TRBD1 covers 9 bases. J gave up 7 bases and V 6 bases, and 7 bases lay outside the gene matches. The CDR3 runs to 12 residues. In germline, CDR1 is SQVTM, CDR2 ANQGSEA. CDR3 nucleotide sequence: TGCAGCGTGGGGCACGGACAGGGGGAGCAGTACTTC. As protein: CSVGHGQGEQYF.

V gene TRBV19 combines with J gene TRBJ2-1; 14 bases match TRBD2. V lost 5 bases to trimming and J lost 2 bases; unmatched junction nucleotides: 8. CDR1 is LNHDA and CDR2 is SQIVND in the germline V gene (reference sequence). This CDR3 is built from 18 residues. The CDR3 loop reads CASSVGLAGGGPYNEQFF. Here the CDR3 DNA reads TGTGCCAGTAGTGTCGGACTAGCGGGGGGCGGCCCCTACAATGAGCAGTTCTTC.

The chain joins TRBV19 to TRBJ2-1, with D maybe TRBD1 (6 bases). Between the trimmed V and J ends, which lost 4 bases and 10 bases, there was a span of 17 bases. The germline CDR1 and CDR2 sequences are LNHDA and SQIVND (reference sequence). There are 14 residues in the CDR3. The CDR3 nucleotides are TGTGCCAGTAGTAAAACAGGGAAACGAAACGAGCAGTTCTTC. Its translation: CASSKTGKRNEQFF.

The rearrangement uses TRBV10-3 and TRBJ2-7; 11 bases match TRBD2. The CDR3 contains 14 residues. Germline CDR1 and CDR2: ENHRY and SYGVKD. Trimming cost V 6 bases and J 5 bases; bases outside gene matches: 6. The CDR3 DNA sequence: TGTGCCATCAGCTTGACTAGCGGGAAGGACGAGCAGTACTTC. Translated, it gives CAISLTSGKDEQYF.

This clone has a handful of counts. The chain joins TRBV2 to TRBJ1-4; D may be TRBD1 (5 bases). This CDR3 region has 14 residues. The germline CDR1 and CDR2 sequences are SNHLY and FYNNEI. Deletions cut 4 bases from V and 0 bases from J, with 6 bases between. The CDR3 loop is CASSVRATNEKLFF. The CDR3 bases are TGTGCCAGCAGTGTCAGGGCAACTAATGAAAAACTGTTTTTT. Full variable domain (outside the CDR3, taken from reference TRBV2 and TRBJ1-4): EPEVTQTPSHQVTQMGQEVILRCVPISNHLYFYWYRQILGQKVEFLVSFYNNEISEKSEIFDDQFSVERPDGSNFTLKIRSTKLEDSAMYFCASSVRATNEKLFFGSGTQLSVL.

The chain couples TRBV19 to TRBJ2-7, with TRBD2 matching over 7 bases. The J segment lost 6 bases and the V segment lost 5 bases, leaving 7 bases of the junction unmatched. This CDR3 region has 13 residues. Germline V gene data show CDR1 as LNHDA and CDR2 as SQIVND (reference sequence). DNA of the CDR3: TGTGCCAGTAGTGCCCGACTAGCTGGCGAGCAGTACTTC. It encodes CASSARLAGEQYF.

The gene calls are TRBV10-3 and TRBJ2-3; 7 bases line up with TRBD1. Germline-derived CDR1 and CDR2 are ENHRY and SYGVKD. The ends lost 2 bases at V and 3 bases at J; junction bases unmatched: 2. The CDR3 contains 14 residues. The CDR3 DNA reads TGTGCCATCAGTGAGCCACAGGGGACAGATACGCAGTATTTT. It codes for CAISEPQGTDTQYF.

This rearrangement joins TRBV9 to TRBJ1-5; TRBD1 matches 10 bases. Germline V lookup: CDR1 SGDLS, CDR2 YYNGEE. The CDR3 is 14 residues long. J lost 6 bases, V lost 2 bases, and 2 bases had no gene match. The CDR3 DNA is TGTGCCAGCAGCGTGGGACAGGGGAGTCAGCCCCAGCATTTT. This encodes CASSVGQGSQPQHF. Variable domain in full (rest from reference TRBV9 and TRBJ1-5): DSGVTQTPKHLITATGQRVTLRCSPRSGDLSVYWYQQSLDQGLQFLIQYYNGEERAKGNILERFSAQQFPDLHSELNLSSLELGDSALYFCASSVGQGSQPQHFGDGTRLSIL.

This clone showed up just once. The rearrangement joins TRBV10-1 to TRBJ2-5; the D gene is possibly TRBD1 (5 bases). V lost 4 bases, J lost 2 bases, and 14 bases lay in between. The CDR3 sequence is 15 residues long. Germline loops: CDR1 WNHNN, CDR2 SYGVQD (reference sequence). CDR3 nucleotide sequence: TGCGCCAGCAGTGGCCGGAGAGGACAACAAGAGACCCAGTACTTC. Protein product: CASSGRRGQQETQYF.

The V and J genes are TRBV7-9 and TRBJ1-6, with D possibly matching TRBD1 (5 bases). V was trimmed by 6 bases and J by 7 bases, leaving 19 bases between them. CDR3 length: 16 residues. In germline, CDR1 is SEHNR, CDR2 FQNEAQ (reference sequence). In nucleotides, the CDR3 is TGTGCCAGCAGTCCCTACAGAGGGGAGGGCAATTCACCCCTCCACTTT. Translated: CASSPYRGEGNSPLHF. Full variable domain (rest looked up from reference TRBV7-9 and TRBJ1-6): DTGVSQNPRHKITKRGQNVTFRCDPISEHNRLYWYRQTLGQGPEFLTYFQNEAQLEKSRLLSDRFSAERPKGSFSTLEIQRTEQGDSAMYLCASSPYRGEGNSPLHFGNGTRLTVT.

The rearrangement uses TRBV7-3 and TRBJ2-2; 8 bases agree with TRBD1. After removal of 6 bases from V and 7 bases from J, the junction contained 7 bases not matched to a gene. The germline V gene has CDR1 SGHTA and CDR2 FQGTGA. This CDR3 has 14 residues. The DNA for the CDR3 is TGTGCCAGCAGAACTACAGGGGGTAACGGGGAGCTGTTTTTT. Translation gives CASRTTGGNGELFF.

V gene TRBV10-3 combines with J gene TRBJ2-7; tentative D call: TRBD1 (5 bases). The CDR3 consists of 12 residues. CDR1 and CDR2 (germline): ENHRY, SYGVKD. Trimming took 10 bases from V and 0 from J, leaving 10 bases between them. The DNA for the CDR3 is TGTGCCACTGTGACAGACTCCTACGAGCAGTACTTC. Translation gives CATVTDSYEQYF.

The sample holds one count of this clone. The chain employs TRBV20-1 and TRBJ2-3; D unclear. Germline CDR1 is DFQATT and CDR2 is SNEGSKA (reference sequence). With 7 bases removed from V and 6 bases from J, the gap between germline ends came to 11 bases. The CDR3 sequence is 11 residues long. The chain's CDR3 is CSGSWADTQYF. The CDR3 bases are TGCAGTGGGTCTTGGGCGGATACGCAGTATTTT.

The chain links TRBV28 to TRBJ2-5; a possible D gene is TRBD2 (6 bases). The CDR3 is 14 residues long. CDR1 is MDHEN and CDR2 is SYDVKM in the germline V gene. V was pared by 5 bases and J by 5 bases, with 15 bases between. The CDR3 nucleotides are TGTGCCAGCAGTGTCCTCGGGAGTCGGGAGACCCAGTACTTC. Its protein product is CASSVLGSRETQYF. The whole variable domain, remainder taken from reference TRBV28 and TRBJ2-5, is DVKVTQSSRYLVKRTGEKVFLECVQDMDHENMFWYRQDPGLGLRLIYFSYDVKMKEKGDIPEGYSVSREKKERFSLILESASTNQTSMYLCASSVLGSRETQYFGPGTRLLVL.

V and J are TRBV10-3 and TRBJ2-1; TRBD2 matches at 12 bases. CDR3 length: 18 amino acids. Germline V gives CDR1 ENHRY, CDR2 SYGVKD. Losses at the gene ends were 0 bases for V and 7 bases for J; bases not matched to a gene: 10. In DNA form, the CDR3 reads TGTGCCATCAGTGAGTCTCGCGCTAGCGGGGGGGCGCCAAATGAGCAGTTCTTC. It specifies CAISESRASGGAPNEQFF.

This chain uses TRBV7-9 with TRBJ1-2; D is ambiguous. V lost 11 bases to trimming and J lost 4 bases, with 14 bases between them. The germline V gene encodes CDR1 SEHNR and CDR2 FQNEAQ (reference sequence). This CDR3 comprises 12 residues. CDR3 nucleotide sequence: TGTGCCCCGAGGATTCTTGGCTATGGCTACACCTTC. Protein sequence: CAPRILGYGYTF.

The chain carries TRBV6-5 and TRBJ2-3, with D unresolved. The ends were cut back, 10 bases at V and 4 bases at J, with 15 bases in the middle. Germline-derived CDR1 and CDR2 are MNHEY and SVGAGI. The length of the CDR3 is 13 residues. This CDR3 is CATARNLADTQYF. The DNA of the CDR3 is TGTGCCACCGCGAGAAACCTCGCAGATACGCAGTATTTT.

In DNA, the CDR3 is TGTGCCAGCAGCTTGGGTTCTGGGGAGCTGTTTTTT. As protein: CASSLGSGELFF. The rearrangement links TRBV5-6 to TRBJ2-2; D is unclear. Germline values: CDR1 SGHDT, CDR2 YYEEEE. The CDR3 length is 12 residues. The V gene lost 0 bases and the J gene lost 8 bases, with 5 bases spanning the gap. Using reference TRBV5-6 and TRBJ2-2 for the parts outside the CDR3, the full variable domain is DAGVTQSPTHLIKTRGQQVTLRCSPKSGHDTVSWYQQALGQGPQFIFQYYEEEERQRGNFPDRFSGHQFPNYSSELNVNALLLGDSALYLCASSLGSGELFFGEGSRLTVL.

The CDR3 sequence: CASSEQLAGLTDTQYF. The CDR3 bases are TGTGCCAGCAGTGAACAACTAGCGGGGCTCACAGATACGCAGTATTTT. The V call is TRBV2, the J call TRBJ2-3; the match to TRBD2 covers 10 bases. The J segment lost 2 bases and the V segment lost 2 bases, leaving 4 bases of the junction unmatched. The CDR3 sequence is 16 residues long. Germline assignment: CDR1 SNHLY and CDR2 FYNNEI. Using reference TRBV2 and TRBJ2-3 for the parts outside the CDR3, the full variable domain is EPEVTQTPSHQVTQMGQEVILRCVPISNHLYFYWYRQILGQKVEFLVSFYNNEISEKSEIFDDQFSVERPDGSNFTLKIRSTKLEDSAMYFCASSEQLAGLTDTQYFGPGTRLTVL.

The CDR3 bases are TGTGCCAGCAGTTACTCAGGGGACACCGGGGAGCTGTTTTTT. Encoded protein: CASSYSGDTGELFF. The chain carries TRBV6-6 and TRBJ2-2; TRBD1 is a possible D gene (5 bases). Germline V gives CDR1 MNHNY, CDR2 SVGAGI (reference sequence). V lost 0 bases, J lost 3 bases, and 5 bases lay in between. This CDR3 is 14 amino acids long.

The V and J genes are TRBV5-5 and TRBJ1-1, with 9 bases matching TRBD1. The CDR3 is made up of 15 amino acids. Germline V lookup: CDR1 SGHKS, CDR2 YYEKEE (reference sequence). V lost 0 bases, J lost 4 bases, and 4 bases stayed unmatched. The CDR3 loop is CASSLAGTGITEAFF. In DNA form, the CDR3 reads TGTGCCAGCAGCTTGGCCGGGACAGGGATCACTGAAGCTTTCTTT.

The chain carries TRBV7-2 and TRBJ2-3; D not resolved. Trimming left V 1 base short and J 2 bases short, with 4 bases between. CDR3 length: 13 amino acids. Germline V gene data show CDR1 as SGHTA and CDR2 as FQGNSA. CDR3 amino acids: CASSLVNTDTQYF. DNA of the CDR3: TGTGCCAGCAGCTTAGTTAACACAGATACGCAGTATTTT.

At least ten counts were recorded for this clone. The chain couples TRBV9 to TRBJ1-6; D is unclear. The CDR3 is 13 amino acids. V gave up 4 bases and J gave up 7 bases, with 9 bases separating them. Germline V gives CDR1 SGDLS, CDR2 YYNGEE. CDR3 sequence (DNA): TGTGCCAGCAGCCCAGAGGTAAATTCACCCCTCCACTTT. This codes for CASSPEVNSPLHF.